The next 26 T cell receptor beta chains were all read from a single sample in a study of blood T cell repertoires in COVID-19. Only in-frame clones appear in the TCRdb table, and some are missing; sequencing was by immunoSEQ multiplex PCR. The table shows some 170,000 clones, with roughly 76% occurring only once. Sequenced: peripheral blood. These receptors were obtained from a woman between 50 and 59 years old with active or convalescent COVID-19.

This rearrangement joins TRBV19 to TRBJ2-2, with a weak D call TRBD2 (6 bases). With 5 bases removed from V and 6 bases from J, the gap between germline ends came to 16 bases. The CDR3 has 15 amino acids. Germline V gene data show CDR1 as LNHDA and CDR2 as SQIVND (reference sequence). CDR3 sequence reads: CASSGGGPVAGELFF. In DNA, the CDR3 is TGTGCCAGTAGTGGCGGAGGGCCAGTAGCCGGGGAGCTGTTTTTT.

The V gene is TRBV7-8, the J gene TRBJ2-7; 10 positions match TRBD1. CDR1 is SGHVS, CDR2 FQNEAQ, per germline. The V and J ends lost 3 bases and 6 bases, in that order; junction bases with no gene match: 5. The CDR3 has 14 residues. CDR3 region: CASSFRDRGSEQYF. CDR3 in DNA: TGTGCCAGCAGCTTCCGGGACAGGGGATCCGAGCAGTACTTC.

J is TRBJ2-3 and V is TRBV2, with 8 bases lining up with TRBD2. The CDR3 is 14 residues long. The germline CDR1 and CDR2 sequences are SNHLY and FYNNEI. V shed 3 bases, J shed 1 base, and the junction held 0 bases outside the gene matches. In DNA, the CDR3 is TGTGCCAGCAGTGAGCGGGAGGGCACAGATACGCAGTATTTT. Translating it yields CASSEREGTDTQYF.

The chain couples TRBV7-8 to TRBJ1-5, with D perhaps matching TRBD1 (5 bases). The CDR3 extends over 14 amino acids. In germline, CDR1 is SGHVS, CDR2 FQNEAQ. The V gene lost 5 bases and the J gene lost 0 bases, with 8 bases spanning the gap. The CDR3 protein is CASSRDFSNQPQHF. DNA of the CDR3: TGTGCCAGCAGCCGGGACTTTAGCAATCAGCCCCAGCATTTT.

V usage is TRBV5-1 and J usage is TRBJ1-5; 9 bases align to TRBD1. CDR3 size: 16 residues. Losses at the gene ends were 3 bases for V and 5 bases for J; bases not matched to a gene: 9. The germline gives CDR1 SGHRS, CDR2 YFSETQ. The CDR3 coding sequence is TGCGCCAGCAGCTCCGAACCGGGACAGGGCCATCAGCCCCAGCATTTT. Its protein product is CASSSEPGQGHQPQHF.

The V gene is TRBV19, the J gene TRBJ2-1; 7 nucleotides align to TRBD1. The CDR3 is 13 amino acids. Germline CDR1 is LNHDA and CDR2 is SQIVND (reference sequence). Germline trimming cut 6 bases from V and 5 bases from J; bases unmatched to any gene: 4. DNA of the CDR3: TGTGCCAGTAGCAGACAGGGCAACAATGAGCAGTTCTTC. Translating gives CASSRQGNNEQFF. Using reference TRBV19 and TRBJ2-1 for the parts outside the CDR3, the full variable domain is DGGITQSPKYLFRKEGQNVTLSCEQNLNHDAMYWYRQDPGQGLRLIYYSQIVNDFQKGDIAEGYSVSREKKESFPLTVTSAQKNPTAFYLCASSRQGNNEQFFGPGTRLTVL.

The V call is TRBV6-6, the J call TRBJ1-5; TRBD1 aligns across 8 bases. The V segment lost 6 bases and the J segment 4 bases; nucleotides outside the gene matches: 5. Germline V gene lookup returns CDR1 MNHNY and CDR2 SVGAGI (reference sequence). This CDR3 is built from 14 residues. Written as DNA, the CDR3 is TGTGCCAGCAGGAACAGGGGGGGGAATCAGCCCCAGCATTTT. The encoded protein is CASRNRGGNQPQHF.

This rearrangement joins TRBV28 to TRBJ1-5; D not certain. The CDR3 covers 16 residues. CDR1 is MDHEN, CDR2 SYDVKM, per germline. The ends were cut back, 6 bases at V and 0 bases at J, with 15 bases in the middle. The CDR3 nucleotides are TGTGCCAGCAGCCCCATACCAAGGAGTAGCAATCAGCCCCAGCATTTT. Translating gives CASSPIPRSSNQPQHF. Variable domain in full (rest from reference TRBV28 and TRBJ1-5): DVKVTQSSRYLVKRTGEKVFLECVQDMDHENMFWYRQDPGLGLRLIYFSYDVKMKEKGDIPEGYSVSREKKERFSLILESASTNQTSMYLCASSPIPRSSNQPQHFGDGTRLSIL.

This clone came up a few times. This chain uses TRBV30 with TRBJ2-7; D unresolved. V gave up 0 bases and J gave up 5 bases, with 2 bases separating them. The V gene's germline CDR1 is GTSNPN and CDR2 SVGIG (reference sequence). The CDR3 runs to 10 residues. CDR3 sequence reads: CAWSVDEQYF. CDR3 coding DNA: TGTGCCTGGAGTGTCGACGAGCAGTACTTC.

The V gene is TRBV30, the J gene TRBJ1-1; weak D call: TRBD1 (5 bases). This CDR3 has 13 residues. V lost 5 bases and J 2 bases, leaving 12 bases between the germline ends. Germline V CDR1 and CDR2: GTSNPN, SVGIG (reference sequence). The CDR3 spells CAWQRGYNTEAFF. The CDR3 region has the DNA TGTGCCTGGCAGCGGGGCTACAACACTGAAGCTTTCTTT.

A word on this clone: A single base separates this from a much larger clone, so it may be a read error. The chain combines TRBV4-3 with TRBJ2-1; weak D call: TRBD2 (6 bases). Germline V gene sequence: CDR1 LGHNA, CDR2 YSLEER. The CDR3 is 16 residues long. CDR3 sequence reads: CPSSRLQGGDDGEQFF. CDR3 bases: TGCCCCAGCAGCCGACTCCAAGGAGGGGATGACGGTGAGCAGTTCTTC.

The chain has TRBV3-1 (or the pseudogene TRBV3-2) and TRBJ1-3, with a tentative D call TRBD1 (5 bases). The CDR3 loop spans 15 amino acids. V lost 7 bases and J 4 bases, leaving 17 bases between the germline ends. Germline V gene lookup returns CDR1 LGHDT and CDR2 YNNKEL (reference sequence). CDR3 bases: TGTGCCAGCACCTCGGACGGGGGTAACGGAAACACCATATATTTT. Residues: CASTSDGGNGNTIYF.

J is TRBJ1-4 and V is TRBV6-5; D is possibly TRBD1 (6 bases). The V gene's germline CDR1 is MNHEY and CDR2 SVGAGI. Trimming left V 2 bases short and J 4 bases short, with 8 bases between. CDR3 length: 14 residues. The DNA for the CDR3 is TGTGCCAGCAGTTACGGGGGCTTTAATGAAAAACTGTTTTTT. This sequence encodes CASSYGGFNEKLFF.

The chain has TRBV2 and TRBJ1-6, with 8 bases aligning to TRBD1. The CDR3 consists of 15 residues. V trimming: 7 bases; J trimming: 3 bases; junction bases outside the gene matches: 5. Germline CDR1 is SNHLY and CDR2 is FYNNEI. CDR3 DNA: TGTGCCAGCACTGGACAGGGAAGCTATAATTCACCCCTCCACTTT. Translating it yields CASTGQGSYNSPLHF.

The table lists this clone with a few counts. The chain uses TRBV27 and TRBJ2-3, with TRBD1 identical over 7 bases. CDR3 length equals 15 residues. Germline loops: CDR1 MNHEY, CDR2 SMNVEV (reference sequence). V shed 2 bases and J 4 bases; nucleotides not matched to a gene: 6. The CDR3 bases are TGTGCCAGCAGTTTACGGGCAGGGGGTCCAGATACGCAGTATTTT. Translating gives CASSLRAGGPDTQYF.

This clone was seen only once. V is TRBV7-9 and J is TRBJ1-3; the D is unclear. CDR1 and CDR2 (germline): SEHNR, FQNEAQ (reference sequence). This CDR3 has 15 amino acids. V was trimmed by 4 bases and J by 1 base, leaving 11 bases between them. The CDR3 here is CASSSPGGSGNTIYF. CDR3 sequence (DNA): TGTGCCAGCAGCTCGCCGGGTGGGTCTGGAAACACCATATATTTT. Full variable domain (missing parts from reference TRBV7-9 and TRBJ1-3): DTGVSQNPRHKITKRGQNVTFRCDPISEHNRLYWYRQTLGQGPEFLTYFQNEAQLEKSRLLSDRFSAERPKGSFSTLEIQRTEQGDSAMYLCASSSPGGSGNTIYFGEGSWLTVV.

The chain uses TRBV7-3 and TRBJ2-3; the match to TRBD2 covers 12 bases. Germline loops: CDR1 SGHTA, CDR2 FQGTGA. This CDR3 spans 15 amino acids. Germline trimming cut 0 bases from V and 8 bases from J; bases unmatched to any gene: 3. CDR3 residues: CASSLTGLAGTTQYF. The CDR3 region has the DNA TGTGCCAGCAGCTTAACCGGACTAGCGGGAACTACGCAGTATTTT.

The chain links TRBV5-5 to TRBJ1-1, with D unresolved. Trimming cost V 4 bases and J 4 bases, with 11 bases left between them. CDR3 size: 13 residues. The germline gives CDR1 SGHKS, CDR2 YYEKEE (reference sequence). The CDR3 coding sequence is TGTGCCAGCAGCGCTGACACATTCACTGAAGCTTTCTTT. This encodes CASSADTFTEAFF. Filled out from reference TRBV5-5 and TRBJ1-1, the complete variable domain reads DAGVTQSPTHLIKTRGQQVTLRCSPISGHKSVSWYQQVLGQGPQFIFQYYEKEERGRGNFPDRFSARQFPNYSSELNVNALLLGDSALYLCASSADTFTEAFFGQGTRLTVV.

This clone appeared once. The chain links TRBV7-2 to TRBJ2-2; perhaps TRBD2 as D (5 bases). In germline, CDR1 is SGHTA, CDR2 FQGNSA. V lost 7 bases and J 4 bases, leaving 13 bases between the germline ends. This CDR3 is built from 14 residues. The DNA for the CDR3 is TGTGCCAGCACCCTAAGGCGGGCCACCGGGGAGCTGTTTTTT. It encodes CASTLRRATGELFF.

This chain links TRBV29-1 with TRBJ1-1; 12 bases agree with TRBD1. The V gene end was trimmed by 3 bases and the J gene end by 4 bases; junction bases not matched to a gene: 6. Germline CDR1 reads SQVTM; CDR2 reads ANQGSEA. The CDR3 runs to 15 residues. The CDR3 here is CSVEGQGASGTEAFF. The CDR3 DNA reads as TGCAGCGTTGAGGGACAGGGGGCCTCGGGCACTGAAGCTTTCTTT.

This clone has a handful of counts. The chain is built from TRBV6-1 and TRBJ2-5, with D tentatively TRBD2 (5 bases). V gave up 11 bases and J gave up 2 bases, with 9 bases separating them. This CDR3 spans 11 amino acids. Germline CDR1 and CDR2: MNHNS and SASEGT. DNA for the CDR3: TGTGCCTCAGCGGAACAAGAGACCCAGTACTTC. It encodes CASAEQETQYF.

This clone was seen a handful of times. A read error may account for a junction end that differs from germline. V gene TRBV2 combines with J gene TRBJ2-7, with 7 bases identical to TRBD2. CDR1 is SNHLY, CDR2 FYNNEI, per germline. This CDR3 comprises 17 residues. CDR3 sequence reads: CASTEAGRTPPSGEQYF. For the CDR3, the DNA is TGTGCCAGCACTGAAGCGGGGAGGACCCCTCCCTCGGGCGAGCAGTACTTC.

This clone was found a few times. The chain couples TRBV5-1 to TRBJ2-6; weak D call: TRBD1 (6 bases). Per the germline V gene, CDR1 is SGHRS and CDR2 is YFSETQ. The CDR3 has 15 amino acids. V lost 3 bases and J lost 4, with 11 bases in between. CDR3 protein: CASSSGVTGANVLTF. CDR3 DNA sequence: TGCGCCAGCAGCTCAGGGGTAACCGGGGCCAACGTCCTGACTTTC.

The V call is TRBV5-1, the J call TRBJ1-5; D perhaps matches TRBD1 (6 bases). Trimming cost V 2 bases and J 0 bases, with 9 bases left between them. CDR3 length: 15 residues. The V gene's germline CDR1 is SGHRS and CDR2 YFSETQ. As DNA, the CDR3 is TGCGCCAGCAGCTTAACAGGGAATAGCAATCAGCCCCAGCATTTT. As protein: CASSLTGNSNQPQHF.

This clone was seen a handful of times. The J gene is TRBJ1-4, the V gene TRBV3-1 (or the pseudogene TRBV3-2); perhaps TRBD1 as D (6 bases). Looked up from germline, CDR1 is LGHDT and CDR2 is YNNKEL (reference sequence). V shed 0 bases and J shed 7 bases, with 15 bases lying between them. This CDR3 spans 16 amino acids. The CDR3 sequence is CASSQEAGRGSEKLFF. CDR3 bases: TGTGCCAGCAGCCAAGAGGCAGGGAGGGGGAGTGAAAAACTGTTTTTT.

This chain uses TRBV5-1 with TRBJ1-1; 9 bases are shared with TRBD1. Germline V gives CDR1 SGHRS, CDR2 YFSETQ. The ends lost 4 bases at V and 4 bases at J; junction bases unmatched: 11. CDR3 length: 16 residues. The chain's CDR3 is CASSITQGALGTEAFF. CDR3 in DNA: TGCGCCAGCAGCATAACACAGGGGGCGCTTGGCACTGAAGCTTTCTTT.